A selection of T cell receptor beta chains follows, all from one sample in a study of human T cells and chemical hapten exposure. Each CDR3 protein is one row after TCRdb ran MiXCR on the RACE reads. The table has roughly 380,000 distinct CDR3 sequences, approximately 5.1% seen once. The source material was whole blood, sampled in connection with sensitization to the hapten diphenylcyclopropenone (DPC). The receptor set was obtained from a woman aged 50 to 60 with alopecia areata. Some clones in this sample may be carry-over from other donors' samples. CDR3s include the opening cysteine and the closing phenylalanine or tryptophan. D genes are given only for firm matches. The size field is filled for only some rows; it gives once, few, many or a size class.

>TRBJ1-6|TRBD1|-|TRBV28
TGTGCCAGCACCCTCTTAGAGGGACAGTATAATTCACCCCTCCACTTT
CASTLLEGQYNSPLHF
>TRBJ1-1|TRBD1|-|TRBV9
TGTGCCAGCATGGGACAGATGAACACTGAAGCTTTCTTT
CASMGQMNTEAFF
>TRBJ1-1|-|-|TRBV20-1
TGCAGTGCTACCGTATACCCTGCCGCGGGGAACACTGAAGCTTTCTTT
CSATVYPAAGNTEAFF
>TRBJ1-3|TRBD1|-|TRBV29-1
TGCAGCGTCGGACAGGGTACCTCTGGAAACACCATATATTTT
CSVGQGTSGNTIYF
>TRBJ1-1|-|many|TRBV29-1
TGCAGCGTTGAAGGAGGGATCATGAACACTGAAGCTTTCTTT
CSVEGGIMNTEAFF
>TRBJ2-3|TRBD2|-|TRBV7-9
TGTGCCAGCAGCTTGCCGACTAGCGGCACAGATACGCAGTATTTT
CASSLPTSGTDTQYF
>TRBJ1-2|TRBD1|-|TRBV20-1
TGCAGTGTTCGGACAGGGCAGCGGTATGGCTACACCTTC
CSVRTGQRYGYTF
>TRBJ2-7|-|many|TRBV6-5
TGTGCCAGCAGTGTTGACCAGGACTACGAGCAGTACTTC
CASSVDQDYEQYF
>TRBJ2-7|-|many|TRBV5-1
TGCGCCAGCACCGAGGGGGGCGAGCAGTACTTC
CASTEGGEQYF
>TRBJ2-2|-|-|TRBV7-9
TGTGCCAGCCGTTCCTCGGTTGGCCTCAAAAAGAACACCGGGGAGCTGTTTTTT
CASRSSVGLKKNTGELFF
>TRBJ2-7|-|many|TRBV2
TGTGCCAGCGGCCCCGGGCCCTCCTACGAGCAGTACTTC
CASGPGPSYEQYF
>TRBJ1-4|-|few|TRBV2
TGTGCCAGCAGCATCAGGGCCACTAATGAAAAACTGTTTTTT
CASSIRATNEKLFF
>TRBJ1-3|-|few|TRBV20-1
TGCAGTGCTAGATGGCAGGGGAACACCATATATTTT
CSARWQGNTIYF
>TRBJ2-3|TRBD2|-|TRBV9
TGTGCCAGCAGCGTAACCGGGACTAGCCTAGATAGCACAGATACGCAGTATTTT
CASSVTGTSLDSTDTQYF
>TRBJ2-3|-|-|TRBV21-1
TGTGCCAGCAGCAAAGGACCCCCCTCCGGGATAGATACGCAGTATTTT
CASSKGPPSGIDTQYF
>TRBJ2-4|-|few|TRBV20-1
TGCAGTGCTAGAGATCCAGGGGTCGACATTCAGTACTTC
CSARDPGVDIQYF
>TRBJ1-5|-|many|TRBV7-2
TGTGCCAGCAGCTTACGGGATCAGCCCCAGCATTTT
CASSLRDQPQHF
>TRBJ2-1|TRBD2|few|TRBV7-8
TGTGCCAGCAGCACCCCTAGCGGGAGGAATGAGCAGTTCTTC
CASSTPSGRNEQFF
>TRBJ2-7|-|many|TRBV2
TGTGCCAGCAGGGAAGCCGTATCAAGCTCCTACGAGCAGTACTTC
CASREAVSSSYEQYF
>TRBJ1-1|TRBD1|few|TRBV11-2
TGTGCCAGCAGCCCAGCAAGACACAGGGGGCTGGACACTGAAGCTTTCTTT
CASSPARHRGLDTEAFF
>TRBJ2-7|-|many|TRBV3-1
TGTGCCAGCAGCCAAGATCCAGGTAGCTCCTACGAGCAGTACTTC
CASSQDPGSSYEQYF
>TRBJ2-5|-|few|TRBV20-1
TGCAGTGCTGGGGATACGGGGGGCGAGACCCAGTACTTC
CSAGDTGGETQYF
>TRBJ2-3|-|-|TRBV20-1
TGCAGTGCTAGAGTACTTCCCGGCTTCTCAGATACGCAGTATTTT
CSARVLPGFSDTQYF
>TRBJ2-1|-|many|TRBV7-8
TGTGCCAGCAGCTTAAAACTTCGGGACCGCGTCGACAATGAGCAGTTCTTC
CASSLKLRDRVDNEQFF
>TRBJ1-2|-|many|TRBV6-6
TGTGCCAGCAGTTACTCTCAATATGGCTACACCTTC
CASSYSQYGYTF
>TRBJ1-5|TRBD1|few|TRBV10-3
TGTGCCATCAGTGAGTCGGACAGGTATCAGCCCCAGCATTTT
CAISESDRYQPQHF
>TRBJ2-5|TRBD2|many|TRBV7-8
TGTGCCAGCAGCTTAGAGCGACTAGCGGCAAGAGAGACCCAGTACTTC
CASSLERLAARETQYF
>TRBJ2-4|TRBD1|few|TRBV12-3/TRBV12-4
TGTGCCAGCAGCTTACAGGGGGCTCAGGCAAACATTCAGTACTTC
CASSLQGAQANIQYF
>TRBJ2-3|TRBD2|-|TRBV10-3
TGTGCCATCAGCGAGAACGGGGGGGCAGATACGCAGTATTTT
CAISENGGADTQYF
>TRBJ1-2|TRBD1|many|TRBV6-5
TGTGCCAGCGCGAAGACAGGGGCTGAGGGCTACACCTTC
CASAKTGAEGYTF
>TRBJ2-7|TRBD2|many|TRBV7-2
TGTGCCAGCAGCTTAGCTAGCGGGAACCACGAGCAGTACTTC
CASSLASGNHEQYF
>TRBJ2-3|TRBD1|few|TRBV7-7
TGTGCCAGCAGCACCGGGACAGGGGGACCAGATACGCAGTATTTT
CASSTGTGGPDTQYF
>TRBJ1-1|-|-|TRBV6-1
TGTGCCAGCAGACAGGGTTTAGCGGACACTGAAGCTTTCTTT
CASRQGLADTEAFF
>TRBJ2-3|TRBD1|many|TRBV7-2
TGTGCCAGCAAACCCCAGGGGACAGGGTACACAGATACGCAGTATTTT
CASKPQGTGYTDTQYF
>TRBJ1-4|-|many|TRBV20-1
TGCAGTGCTAGTTCGGGGCCAACCTTAGCCGATGAAAAACTGTTTTTT
CSASSGPTLADEKLFF
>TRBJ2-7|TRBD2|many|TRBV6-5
TGTGCCAGCAGGAGCGGGAGAGGGGGCGAGCAGTACTTC
CASRSGRGGEQYF
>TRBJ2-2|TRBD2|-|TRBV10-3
TGTGCCACCTCTAGCGGGGGGAAGAACACCGGGGAGCTGTTTTTT
CATSSGGKNTGELFF
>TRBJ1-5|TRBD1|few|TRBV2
TGTGCCAGCAGGGGGACAGGGGAAGGCCAGCCCCAGCATTTT
CASRGTGEGQPQHF
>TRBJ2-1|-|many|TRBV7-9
TGTGCCAGCAGCCCACAAACCGGCCTGCTGGAGCAGTTCTTC
CASSPQTGLLEQFF
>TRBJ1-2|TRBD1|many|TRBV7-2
TGTGCCAGCAGCTTAGGGGGACAGGCGTACTATGGCTACACCTTC
CASSLGGQAYYGYTF
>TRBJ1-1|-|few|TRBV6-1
TGTGCCAGCAGTGAGAGACAAATGAACACTGAAGCTTTCTTT
CASSERQMNTEAFF
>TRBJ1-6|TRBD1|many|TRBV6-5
TGTGCCAGCAGTTCGGGACAGGGATCACCCCTCCACTTT
CASSSGQGSPLHF
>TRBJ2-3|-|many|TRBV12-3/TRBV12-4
TGTGCCAGCAGTTTAGGATCCCGCCGAGGAGAGTATTTT
CASSLGSRRGEYF
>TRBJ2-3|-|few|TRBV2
TGTGCCAGCAGTGATCCCAGGACAGATACGCAGTATTTT
CASSDPRTDTQYF
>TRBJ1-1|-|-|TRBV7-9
TGTGCCAGCAGCTTAACGCTCTTTAACACTGAAGCTTTCTTT
CASSLTLFNTEAFF
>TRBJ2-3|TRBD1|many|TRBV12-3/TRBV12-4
TGTGCCAGCAGGGGACAGGGAACAGATACGCAGTATTTT
CASRGQGTDTQYF
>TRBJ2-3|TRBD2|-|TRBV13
TGTGCCAGCAGCTTGGGAGCGGGGGGACTCACAGATACGCAGTATTTT
CASSLGAGGLTDTQYF
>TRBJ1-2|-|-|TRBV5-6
TGTGCCAGCAGCCGGAGGCAGGAGGTGGGCTACACCTTC
CASSRRQEVGYTF
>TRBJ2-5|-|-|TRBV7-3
TGTGCCAGCAGCTCTAACCCGAAAGAGACCCAGTACTTC
CASSSNPKETQYF